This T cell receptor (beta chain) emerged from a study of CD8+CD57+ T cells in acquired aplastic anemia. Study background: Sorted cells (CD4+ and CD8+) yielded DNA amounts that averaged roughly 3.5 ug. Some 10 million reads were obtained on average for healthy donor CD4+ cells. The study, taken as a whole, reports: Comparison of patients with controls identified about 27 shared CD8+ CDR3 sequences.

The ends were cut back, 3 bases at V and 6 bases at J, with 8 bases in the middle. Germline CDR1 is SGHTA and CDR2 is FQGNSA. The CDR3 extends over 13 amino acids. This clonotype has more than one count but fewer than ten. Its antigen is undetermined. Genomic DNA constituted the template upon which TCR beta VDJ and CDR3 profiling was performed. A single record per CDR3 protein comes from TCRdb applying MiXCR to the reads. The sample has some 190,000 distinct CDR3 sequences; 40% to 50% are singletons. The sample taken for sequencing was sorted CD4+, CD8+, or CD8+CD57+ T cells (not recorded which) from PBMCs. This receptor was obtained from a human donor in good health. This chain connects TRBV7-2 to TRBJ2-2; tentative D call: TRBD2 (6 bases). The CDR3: CASSFWGAGELFF. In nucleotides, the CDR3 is TGTGCCAGCAGCTTTTGGGGGGCCGGGGAGCTGTTTTTT. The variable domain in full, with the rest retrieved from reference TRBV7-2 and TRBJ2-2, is GAGVSQSPSNKVTEKGKDVELRCDPISGHTALYWYRQSLGQGLEFLIYFQGNSAPDKSGLPSDRFSAERTGGSVSTLTIQRTQQEDSAVYLCASSFWGAGELFFGEGSRLTVL.